This TCR beta chain was obtained from a study of regulatory T cells in long-lasting Graves disease. Study-wide results and caveats: It was possible that the small sample size reduced accuracy.

Regarding time point: persistent/refractory GD, antithyroid drugs over 5 years with positive TRAb. Isolated PBMC RNA provided the starting material for the TCR library. This clonotype appeared a few times. Its antigen is unknown. Building of the TCR beta libraries involved iRepertoire HTBI primers and Arm-PCR of CDR3 regions. TCRdb used MiXCR to reprocess the multiplex PCR reads, holding one entry per CDR3 protein. The sample has approximately 400,000 distinct CDR3 sequences, 23% seen once. The V gene's germline CDR1 is SGHAT and CDR2 FQNNGV. This CDR3 is 20 amino acids long. Trimming pared 5 bases from V and 0 bases from J, leaving 26 bases between.

The TCR comes from a woman in her thirties or forties with Graves disease. The specimen comprised peripheral blood mononuclear cells (PBMCs), sampled when the disease was refractory, from a patient treated with antithyroid drugs. The chain has TRBV11-2 and TRBJ1-3, with TRBD1 as a possible D gene (5 bases). The CDR3 protein is CASSRWGGPKTPISGNTIYF. The DNA of the CDR3 is TGTGCCAGCAGCAGGTGGGGGGGACCGAAGACTCCAATCTCTGGAAACACCATATATTTT.